This T cell receptor (beta chain) was captured in a study of T cell responses to AZD1222 COVID-19 vaccine (dated by TCRdb to about 2021). Background on the whole study: AZD1222 recipients given second doses at about 4 weeks or at about 12 weeks were pooled, since spike-specific TCR depth and breadth were not found to differ between the two schedules. TCR sequencing was performed for more than 230 trial participants, of whom roughly 200 were given two doses of AZD1222 and some 26 were given two doses of MenACWY control vaccine. Trial participants were enrolled into age subgroups of 18-55, 56-69 and 70-plus years, which contained roughly 150, 30 and 60 TCR-sequenced participants, respectively. Points the paper makes about the study in general: Conclusions about previously exposed vaccinees were limited because only six AZD1222 recipients were SARS-CoV-2 seropositive at baseline. The vaccine-associated CD4 TCRs covered the entire spike protein, and the dominant responses fell in regions 160-218 and 743-854. Participants were mostly white British and included more females than males, and it was suggested by the authors that clonal diversity may have been underestimated. A significant rise in spike-specific TCR breadth and depth was observed after two AZD1222 doses relative to day 0 and relative to MenACWY recipients. Because no day 14 peak-response samples were available, repertoires were characterized only after the peak T cell response. Epitopes outside the regions mutated in the B.1.351 and B.1.1.7 variants were reportedly recognized by nearly half of the unique spike-specific TCRs. In the small 56-69-year group, the increase in depth fell short of significance, most likely because of low power.

The CDR3 regions of human TCRbeta chains were subjected to immunosequencing. The original methods were these. TCRs in the repertoires were matched against a reference library of SARS-CoV-2-specific TCRs that had been generated with the MIRA antigen-specificity platform. Breadth meant the fraction of unique TCRs that were SARS-CoV-2-associated, whereas depth meant the fraction of total T cells that were SARS-CoV-2-associated. Using the MIRA data, each spike-specific TCR was assigned both to the spike region to which the TCR was reactive and to a CD4 or CD8 class. Log10-transformed breadth and depth values were compared by one-way ANOVA with Sidak's multiple comparisons tests. TCRdb carries this immuneACCESS record with in-frame sequences only. Its versions omit some clonotypes, under half of them owing to an unresolved V gene in the studies checked, with the rest unexplained. V, J and clone size derive from that table, while D and trimming were established from the DNA sequence. This sample lists about 56,000 clones; approximately 85% were detected once. The top ten clonotypes cover about 15% of the sample.

On this clone: The antigen this receptor binds is unknown. No base quality information exists; no much larger clone differs at one position.

The CDR1 and CDR2 encoded by the germline V gene are SGHVS and FQNEAQ. V is trimmed back by 0 bases and J by 2 bases, and the junction contains 4 bases that no gene match accounts for. Counted from cysteine to phenylalanine, this CDR3 has 15 amino acids. Solely the CDR3 DNA is kept, with 45 bases framed from the first base. The time point label for this specimen denotes: baseline before first vaccination. Samples from vaccinated people were obtained from the UK trials COV001 and COV002, which included a single-blind randomized controlled phase 2/3 trial of AZD1222 (ChAdOx1 nCoV-19) in healthy adults. Trial participant PBMC samples were collected at day 0 and day 28 after the second dose for TCRbeta chain sequencing.

This receptor was obtained from an adult in good health. Sequencing was performed on peripheral blood, taken on day 0 of AZD1222 vaccination. The rearranged chain carries TRBV7-8 and TRBJ2-7; 7 middle bases align to TRBD2. The DNA sequence is given as TGTGCCAGCAGCTTAGCCTCGCGGGGGACCTACGAGCAGTACTTC. Translated, it gives CASSLASRGTYEQYF.